Listed below are T cell receptor beta chains from one sample, sequenced in a study of T-cell reconstitution after alpha-beta-depleted transplantation in children. TCRdb reprocessed the PCR reads with MiXCR, giving one entry per CDR3 protein. The sample records about 980,000 distinct CDR3 sequences, roughly 29% being singletons. The sequencing used PBMCs, mostly from graft donor cells, collected 360 days after TCRalphabeta/CD19-depleted stem cell transplant. These TCRs come from a boy under two years old who had a stem cell transplant for SCID, so the T cells may come from the graft donor. The CDR3 runs from the conserved cysteine through the conserved F or W. Each record gives: V gene, clone size, J gene, D gene, CDR3 protein, CDR3 DNA. A D gene is named only where the DNA matches it firmly. A row's size may be missing; if present it is once, few, many or a size class.

TRBV5-5,.,TRBJ2-3,TRBD2,CASSLASGGATMDTQYF,TGTGCCAGCAGCTTGGCTAGCGGGGGGGCTACTATGGATACGCAGTATTTT
TRBV18,.,TRBJ2-7,.,CASSPYGKSYEQYF,TGTGCCAGCTCACCGTACGGGAAATCTTACGAGCAGTACTTC
TRBV12-3/TRBV12-4,few,TRBJ2-2,.,CASSRGPGELFF,TGTGCCAGCAGTCGAGGGCCCGGGGAGCTGTTTTTT
TRBV4-1,.,TRBJ2-7,TRBD1,CASSQEADRDNASYEQYF,TGCGCCAGCAGCCAAGAAGCGGACAGGGATAACGCGTCCTACGAGCAGTACTTC
TRBV9,.,TRBJ1-1,.,CASSPHGDQRTEAFF,TGTGCCAGCAGCCCGCATGGGGACCAACGGACTGAAGCTTTCTTT
TRBV6-2/TRBV6-3,many,TRBJ2-2,.,CASSPGRGPTGELFF,TGTGCCAGCAGCCCGGGGCGGGGGCCAACCGGGGAGCTGTTTTTT
TRBV23-1,.,TRBJ2-1,TRBD1,CASSPLETGSRNEQFF,TGCGCCAGCAGTCCCCTCGAGACAGGGTCTAGAAATGAGCAGTTCTTC
TRBV6-5,few,TRBJ2-2,.,CASSYRPQPGELFF,TGTGCCAGCAGTTACCGTCCGCAGCCCGGGGAGCTGTTTTTT
TRBV6-1,few,TRBJ2-2,.,CASRADGHTGELFF,TGTGCCAGCCGCGCGGACGGGCACACCGGGGAGCTGTTTTTT
TRBV9,.,TRBJ2-2,.,CASSAQYTGELFF,TGTGCCAGCAGCGCGCAATACACCGGGGAGCTGTTTTTT
TRBV12-3/TRBV12-4,few,TRBJ2-4,.,CASSPFGVAKNIQYF,TGTGCCAGCAGTCCTTTTGGGGTAGCCAAAAACATTCAGTACTTC
TRBV29-1,few,TRBJ2-1,TRBD2,CSVHGTSGGYNEQFF,TGCAGCGTCCACGGGACTAGCGGGGGTTACAATGAGCAGTTCTTC
TRBV19,.,TRBJ1-6,TRBD1,CASRDRGNSPLHF,TGTGCCAGCCGGGACAGGGGCAATTCACCCCTCCACTTT
TRBV12-3/TRBV12-4,.,TRBJ2-5,.,CASSPYRIWETQYF,TGTGCCAGCAGTCCCTACCGAATATGGGAGACCCAGTACTTC